Sequencing of this TCR beta chain was carried out in a study of T cell repertoires in cytomegalovirus infection (dated by TCRdb to between 2019 and 2020). Looking at the study overall: Recently identified HLA-C-restricted CMV epitopes, whose presentation resists viral immunomodulation, were targeted by peptide stimulations together with well-studied HLA-B-restricted epitopes. Donor HLA type was relevant to the analysis, as public TCR beta signatures indicated carriage of CMV infection together with the matching HLA type.

The sample's treatment or condition, from its label and the paper: in vitro stimulation with specific CMV peptide epitopes to enrich CMV-specific T cells. Sequencing was performed on an Illumina HiSeq 1500. The public reads were reprocessed in TCRdb via fastp at Q25 and MiXCR, keeping in-frame beta chains. All rows with the same CDR3 protein become a single entry with the most common DNA and genes. The sample table holds roughly 800,000 distinct CDR3 sequences, of which 25% to 30% were seen once. Of the sample, around 14% falls within the top ten clones. Here is what the overall study found, with its caveats: Cumulative frequency of public TCR beta family members discriminated carriers of CMV infection plus the relevant HLA type in this cohort and an independent roughly 340-donor cohort. The ex vivo response was dominated by HLA-C-restricted CMV-specific TCR beta clonotypes, and the single most frequent clonotype in two of eight donors was supplied by these HLA-C-restricted clonotypes.

CDR1 and CDR2 are drawn from the germline V gene: SGHTA, FQGNSA. Trimming takes 10 bases from V and 8 bases from J, and the germline ends sit 8 bases apart. From cysteine to phenylalanine, the CDR3 is 10 amino acids long. Of the read, only the CDR3 DNA is kept; its 30 bases are in frame from base 1. This clonotype was observed at least ten times. Its antigen target is currently unknown. Within one base of it there is no much larger clone, and no base qualities were kept. The TCR comes from a human donor in good health (CMV status not recorded). Some clones in this sample may be carry-over from other donors' samples. The sequencing here drew on cultured CD8+ T cells from PBMCs, taken from culture after CMV antigen stimulation. The V and J segments used are TRBV7-2 and TRBJ2-2; there is no confident call for the D gene. The DNA reads as follows: TGTGCCACCCTAGGGGGGGAGCTGTTTTTT. Its product reads: CATLGGELFF.